The source of this T cell receptor beta chain is a study of PD-L1 blockade in urothelial cancer. Only in-frame clones appear in the TCRdb table, and some are missing; sequencing was by immunoSEQ multiplex PCR. Altogether around 130,000 clones are present, less than 85% being singletons, with the ten largest covering about 2.9%. As for time point: pretreatment peripheral blood. This CDR3 has 18 residues. The V gene end was trimmed by 4 bases and the J gene end by 0 bases; junction bases not matched to a gene: 6. From germline, CDR1 is SEHNR and CDR2 FQNEAQ (reference sequence). The receptor was derived from a man aged 45-65 years with urothelial cancer. Specimen: PBMCs, collected around atezolizumab (anti-PD-L1) treatment. V and J are TRBV7-9 and TRBJ2-1, with 13 bases lining up with TRBD2. The CDR3 region is CASSSTGLAGASYNEQFF. The CDR3 DNA is TGTGCCAGCAGCTCAACAGGACTAGCGGGAGCCTCCTACAATGAGCAGTTCTTC.